These 23 T cell receptor beta chains originate from one sample sequenced in a study of blood T cell repertoires in COVID-19. Using immunoSEQ multiplex PCR, the repertoire was profiled, and TCRdb retains in-frame clones only, with some absent. This table holds 93,000 or so clones, about 91% found once. Sequencing was performed on peripheral blood. The receptors here all came from a human donor in a cohort sampled during active COVID-19.

This rearrangement joins TRBV5-1 to TRBJ2-2; tentatively, D is TRBD2 (6 bases). Trimming shortened V by 4 bases and J by 4 bases, and 11 bases separated the two germline ends. Per germline, CDR1 SGHRS and CDR2 YFSETQ. This CDR3 has 14 residues. The CDR3 loop reads CASSPGDFTGELFF. In DNA, the CDR3 is TGCGCCAGCAGCCCTGGGGACTTCACCGGGGAGCTGTTTTTT.

The gene calls are TRBV2 and TRBJ1-5; no clear D gene. The CDR3 sequence is 12 residues long. Germline loops: CDR1 SNHLY, CDR2 FYNNEI. V was trimmed by 6 bases and J by 5 bases, leaving 8 bases between them. The CDR3 is CASSAVYQPQHF. The CDR3 DNA reads as TGTGCCAGCAGCGCGGTCTATCAGCCCCAGCATTTT.

V and J are TRBV19 and TRBJ1-4; D is undetermined. V shed 3 bases and J shed 5 bases, with 10 bases lying between them. The CDR3 consists of 14 residues. Germline lookup yields CDR1 LNHDA and CDR2 SQIVND (reference sequence). DNA for the CDR3: TGTGCCAGTAGTATGGCAGGCCAGAATGAAAAACTGTTTTTT. The encoded protein is CASSMAGQNEKLFF.

The J gene is TRBJ2-5, the V gene TRBV15, with D maybe TRBD2 (7 bases). Trimming removed 3 bases from V and 1 base from J, with 15 bases in between. The CDR3 length is 16 residues. The germline V gene encodes CDR1 LNHNV and CDR2 YYDKDF (reference sequence). This CDR3 reads CATSRLGRGPQETQYF. Here the CDR3 DNA reads TGTGCCACCAGCAGGTTGGGGCGGGGGCCCCAAGAGACCCAGTACTTC. Drawing the rest from reference TRBV15 and TRBJ2-5, the complete variable domain is DAMVIQNPRYQVTQFGKPVTLSCSQTLNHNVMYWYQQKSSQAPKLLFHYYDKDFNNEADTPDNFQSRRPNTSFCFLDIRSPGLGDTAMYLCATSRLGRGPQETQYFGPGTRLLVL.

The rearrangement joins TRBV6-5 to TRBJ1-1, with 8 positions matching TRBD1. The CDR3 length is 12 residues. Germline values: CDR1 MNHEY, CDR2 SVGAGI. J was trimmed by 10 bases and V by 5 bases; bases with no gene match: 6. The CDR3 here is CASSPIGQGAFF. The CDR3 DNA sequence: TGTGCCAGCAGTCCCATTGGACAGGGAGCTTTCTTT.

The chain recombines TRBV5-5 with TRBJ1-2; tentative D call: TRBD1 (5 bases). Trimming cost V 1 base and J 8 bases, with 12 bases left between them. This CDR3 has 13 residues. CDR1 SGHKS and CDR2 YYEKEE come from the germline V gene (reference sequence). The CDR3 DNA reads TGTGCCAGCAGCTTGTTAGTTGCAGGGGGCTACACCTTC. Amino acids: CASSLLVAGGYTF.

J is TRBJ1-2 and V is TRBV6-5; D is undetermined. Deletions cut 6 bases from V and 5 bases from J, with 13 bases between. Germline V gene data show CDR1 as MNHEY and CDR2 as SVGAGI. This CDR3 spans 13 amino acids. DNA of the CDR3: TGTGCCAGCAGACTTGCGGCCGATTATGGCTACACCTTC. It specifies CASRLAADYGYTF.

The V gene is TRBV7-8, the J gene TRBJ1-6; possible D gene TRBD1, 6 bases. This CDR3 region has 14 residues. Germline V gene sequence: CDR1 SGHVS, CDR2 FQNEAQ. V was clipped by 6 bases and J by 6 bases, with 12 bases between them. The CDR3 loop is CASRTDSFNSPLHF. Here the CDR3 DNA reads TGTGCCAGCAGGACGGACAGCTTTAATTCACCCCTCCACTTT. The whole variable domain, remainder taken from reference TRBV7-8 and TRBJ1-6, is GAGVSQSPRYKVAKRGQDVALRCDPISGHVSLFWYQQALGQGPEFLTYFQNEAQLDKSGLPSDRFFAERPEGSVSTLKIQRTQQEDSAVYLCASRTDSFNSPLHFGNGTRLTVT.

The chain joins TRBV5-1 to TRBJ1-5; maybe TRBD1 (6 bases). Germline CDR1 reads SGHRS; CDR2 reads YFSETQ. Trimming shortened V by 1 base and J by 7 bases, and 15 bases separated the two germline ends. The CDR3 has 15 residues. CDR3 DNA: TGCGCCAGCAGCTTGAACGGGAGGGGGGGCCAGCCCCAGCATTTT. It specifies CASSLNGRGGQPQHF.

This sequence joins TRBV18 and TRBJ2-1; the D gene is possibly TRBD2 (7 bases). CDR1 is KGHSH and CDR2 is LQKENI in the germline V gene. This CDR3 has 19 residues. With 3 bases removed from V and 3 bases from J, the gap between germline ends came to 24 bases. In nucleotides, the CDR3 is TGTGCCAGCTCACCTAGGGGGGGGGATCCTTTACTTTTCTACAATGAGCAGTTCTTC. Encoded protein: CASSPRGGDPLLFYNEQFF.

The rearrangement uses TRBV6-5 and TRBJ1-1; 10 bases line up with TRBD1. Trimming at V came to 6 bases and at J to 5 bases, leaving 9 bases not matched to a gene. The CDR3 runs 15 residues. Germline CDR1 reads MNHEY; CDR2 reads SVGAGI. The CDR3 loop reads CASSRGDRGRTEAFF. The CDR3, as DNA: TGTGCCAGCAGCCGAGGGGACAGGGGAAGAACTGAAGCTTTCTTT.

V usage is TRBV7-8 and J usage is TRBJ2-7; D perhaps matches TRBD2 (6 bases). The CDR3 runs to 14 residues. Germline CDR1 and CDR2: SGHVS and FQNEAQ. Trimming stripped 1 base from V and 6 bases from J, with 13 bases between. This CDR3 reads CASSLVLALGEQYF. CDR3 DNA: TGTGCCAGCAGCTTAGTACTAGCATTAGGCGAGCAGTACTTC.

The gene calls are TRBV15 and TRBJ1-5, with D hard to call. Germline V CDR1 and CDR2: LNHNV, YYDKDF (reference sequence). Between the trimmed V and J ends, which lost 0 bases and 0 bases, there was a span of 9 bases. The CDR3 spans 16 residues. CDR3 sequence reads: CATSRDFSGSNQPQHF. The CDR3 region has the DNA TGTGCCACCAGCAGAGATTTTTCAGGTAGCAATCAGCCCCAGCATTTT. Full variable domain (rest looked up from reference TRBV15 and TRBJ1-5): DAMVIQNPRYQVTQFGKPVTLSCSQTLNHNVMYWYQQKSSQAPKLLFHYYDKDFNNEADTPDNFQSRRPNTSFCFLDIRSPGLGDTAMYLCATSRDFSGSNQPQHFGDGTRLSIL.

This chain uses TRBV11-2 with TRBJ2-1; 11 nucleotides match TRBD2. The CDR3 loop spans 19 amino acids. Per the germline V gene, CDR1 is SGHAT and CDR2 is FQNNGV. Germline trimming cut 2 bases from V and 10 bases from J; bases unmatched to any gene: 19. CDR3 sequence (DNA): TGTGCCAGCAGCTTATCGCATACCCCCCTCGGTAGCGGGAGGGCCGAGCAGTTCTTC. This gives the protein CASSLSHTPLGSGRAEQFF. Full variable domain (rest looked up from reference TRBV11-2 and TRBJ2-1): EAGVAQSPRYKIIEKRQSVAFWCNPISGHATLYWYQQILGQGPKLLIQFQNNGVVDDSQLPKDRFSAERLKGVDSTLKIQPAKLEDSAVYLCASSLSHTPLGSGRAEQFFGPGTRLTVL.

This clone was seen a handful of times. This chain links TRBV11-2 with TRBJ2-7; possible D gene TRBD1, 5 bases. The CDR3 loop spans 12 amino acids. CDR1 SGHAT and CDR2 FQNNGV come from the germline V gene. The V and J ends lost 2 bases and 11 bases respectively, with 13 bases between them. The DNA of the CDR3 is TGTGCCAGCAGCTTATACGCAGGGATGAAGTACTTC. It is translated as CASSLYAGMKYF.

V is TRBV7-2 and J is TRBJ2-7; TRBD2 agrees at 13 bases. With 5 bases clipped from V and 4 bases from J, the junction kept 5 bases outside the gene matches. Germline-derived CDR1 and CDR2 are SGHTA and FQGNSA. The CDR3 contains 15 residues. The DNA for the CDR3 is TGTGCCAGCAGCCTTAGGACTAGCGGGAGTTACGAGCAGTACTTC. Amino acids: CASSLRTSGSYEQYF.

CDR3 sequence reads: CAWSVRGLAGGGETQYF. The CDR3 bases are TGTGCCTGGAGTGTCCGGGGACTAGCGGGAGGAGGAGAGACCCAGTACTTC. The gene calls are TRBV30 and TRBJ2-5; 15 bases agree with TRBD2. Germline V gene data show CDR1 as GTSNPN and CDR2 as SVGIG (reference sequence). After removal of 0 bases from V and 4 bases from J, the junction contained 6 bases not matched to a gene. The CDR3 extends over 17 amino acids.

The J gene is TRBJ2-5, the V gene TRBV28; TRBD2 might be the D (6 bases). Germline values: CDR1 MDHEN, CDR2 SYDVKM. The length of the CDR3 is 14 residues. V lost 7 bases to trimming and J lost 2 bases, with 14 bases between them. The CDR3 coding sequence is TGTGCCAGCAACCCAAGTGGGGGGCAAGAGACCCAGTACTTC. Its translation is CASNPSGGQETQYF.

The chain combines TRBV27 with TRBJ2-5; D is uncertain. Deletions cut 3 bases from V and 1 base from J, with 18 bases between. Germline V gene data show CDR1 as MNHEY and CDR2 as SMNVEV (reference sequence). The CDR3 runs 17 residues. This chain's CDR3 is CASSFNHFRSIQETQYF. In DNA, the CDR3 is TGTGCCAGCAGTTTTAACCATTTCCGGAGTATCCAAGAGACCCAGTACTTC.

V is TRBV2 and J is TRBJ2-1; D might be TRBD1 (6 bases). Germline CDR1 is SNHLY and CDR2 is FYNNEI. This CDR3 comprises 14 residues. V lost 3 bases, J lost 2 bases, and 8 bases lay in between. Written as DNA, the CDR3 is TGTGCCAGCAGTGAGGGACAACCCTACAATGAGCAGTTCTTC. Residues: CASSEGQPYNEQFF. Using reference TRBV2 and TRBJ2-1 for the parts outside the CDR3, the full variable domain is EPEVTQTPSHQVTQMGQEVILRCVPISNHLYFYWYRQILGQKVEFLVSFYNNEISEKSEIFDDQFSVERPDGSNFTLKIRSTKLEDSAMYFCASSEGQPYNEQFFGPGTRLTVL.

This clone has only a few counts. The J gene is TRBJ1-2, the V gene TRBV6-1; 7 nucleotides line up with TRBD1. Looked up from germline, CDR1 is MNHNS and CDR2 is SASEGT. The CDR3 is made up of 15 amino acids. V gave up 1 base and J gave up 6 bases; unmatched junction bases: 8. Here the CDR3 reads CASSEGGQYFDGYTF. The CDR3 coding sequence is TGTGCCAGCAGTGAAGGGGGACAGTACTTCGATGGCTACACCTTC.

The J gene is TRBJ1-1, the V gene TRBV6-5; TRBD1 is a possible D gene (6 bases). V was pared by 2 bases and J by 4 bases, with 17 bases between. CDR1 and CDR2 (germline): MNHEY, SVGAGI. This CDR3 is 16 amino acids long. The CDR3 coding sequence is TGTGCCAGCAGTTACGGTCTTGGGGGCCGCGGCACTGAAGCTTTCTTT. Translation: CASSYGLGGRGTEAFF.

The chain recombines TRBV5-1 with TRBJ1-4, with TRBD1 matching 7 bases. The V gene's germline CDR1 is SGHRS and CDR2 YFSETQ. This CDR3 is built from 13 residues. V dropped 3 bases and J dropped 6; count of bases not matched to a gene: 2. The CDR3 DNA reads as TGCGCCAGCAGCTCCGGACAGGATGAAAAACTGTTTTTT. Protein product: CASSSGQDEKLFF.